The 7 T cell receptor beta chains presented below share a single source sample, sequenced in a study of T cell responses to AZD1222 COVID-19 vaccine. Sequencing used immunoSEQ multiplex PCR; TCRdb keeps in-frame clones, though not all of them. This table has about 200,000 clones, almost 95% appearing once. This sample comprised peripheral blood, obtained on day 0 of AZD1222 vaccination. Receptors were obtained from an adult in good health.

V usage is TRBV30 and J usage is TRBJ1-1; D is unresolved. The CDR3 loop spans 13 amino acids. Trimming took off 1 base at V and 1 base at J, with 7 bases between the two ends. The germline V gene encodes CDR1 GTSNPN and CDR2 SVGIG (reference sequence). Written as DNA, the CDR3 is TGTGCCTGGAGTGCCCCATCGAACACTGAAGCTTTCTTT. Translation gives CAWSAPSNTEAFF.

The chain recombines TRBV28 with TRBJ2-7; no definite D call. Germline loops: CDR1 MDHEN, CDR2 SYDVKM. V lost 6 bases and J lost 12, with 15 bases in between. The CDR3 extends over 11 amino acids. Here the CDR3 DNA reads TGTGCCAGCAGGGAGACTGTAGTTTTGTACTTC. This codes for CASRETVVLYF.

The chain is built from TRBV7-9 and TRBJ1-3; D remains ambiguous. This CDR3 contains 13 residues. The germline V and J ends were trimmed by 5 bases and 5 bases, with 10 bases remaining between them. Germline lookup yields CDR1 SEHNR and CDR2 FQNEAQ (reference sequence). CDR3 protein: CASSRDIRNTIYF. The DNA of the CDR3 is TGTGCCAGCAGCCGCGATATCCGAAACACCATATATTTT.

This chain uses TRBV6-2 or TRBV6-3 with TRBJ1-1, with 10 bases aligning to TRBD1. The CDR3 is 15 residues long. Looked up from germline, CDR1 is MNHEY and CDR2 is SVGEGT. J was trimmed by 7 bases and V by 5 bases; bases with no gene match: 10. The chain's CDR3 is CASSRNPGQGREAFF. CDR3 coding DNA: TGTGCCAGCAGTCGGAACCCGGGACAGGGGCGTGAAGCTTTCTTT.

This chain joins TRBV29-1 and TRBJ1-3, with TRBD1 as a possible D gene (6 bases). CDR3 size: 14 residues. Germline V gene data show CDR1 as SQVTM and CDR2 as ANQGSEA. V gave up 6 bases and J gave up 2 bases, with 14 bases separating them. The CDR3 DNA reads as TGCAGCGTGGGTATGGACAGCCCTGGAAACACCATATATTTT. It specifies CSVGMDSPGNTIYF.

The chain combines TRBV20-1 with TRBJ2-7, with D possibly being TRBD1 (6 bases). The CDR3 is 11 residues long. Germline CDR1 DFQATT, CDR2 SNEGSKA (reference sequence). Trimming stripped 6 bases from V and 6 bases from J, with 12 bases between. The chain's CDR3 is CSAGPRGEQYF. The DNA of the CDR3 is TGCAGTGCGGGGCCCAGGGGCGAGCAGTACTTC.

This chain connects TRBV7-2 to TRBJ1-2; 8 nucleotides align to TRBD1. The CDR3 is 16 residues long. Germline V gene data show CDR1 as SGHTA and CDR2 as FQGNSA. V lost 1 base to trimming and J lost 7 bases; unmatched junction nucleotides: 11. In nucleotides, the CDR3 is TGTGCCAGCAGCTTAGACCCAGGGGGCATAATTAGTGGCTACACCTTC. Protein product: CASSLDPGGIISGYTF. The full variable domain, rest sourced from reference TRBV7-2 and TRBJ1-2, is GAGVSQSPSNKVTEKGKDVELRCDPISGHTALYWYRQSLGQGLEFLIYFQGNSAPDKSGLPSDRFSAERTGGSVSTLTIQRTQQEDSAVYLCASSLDPGGIISGYTFGSGTRLTVV.